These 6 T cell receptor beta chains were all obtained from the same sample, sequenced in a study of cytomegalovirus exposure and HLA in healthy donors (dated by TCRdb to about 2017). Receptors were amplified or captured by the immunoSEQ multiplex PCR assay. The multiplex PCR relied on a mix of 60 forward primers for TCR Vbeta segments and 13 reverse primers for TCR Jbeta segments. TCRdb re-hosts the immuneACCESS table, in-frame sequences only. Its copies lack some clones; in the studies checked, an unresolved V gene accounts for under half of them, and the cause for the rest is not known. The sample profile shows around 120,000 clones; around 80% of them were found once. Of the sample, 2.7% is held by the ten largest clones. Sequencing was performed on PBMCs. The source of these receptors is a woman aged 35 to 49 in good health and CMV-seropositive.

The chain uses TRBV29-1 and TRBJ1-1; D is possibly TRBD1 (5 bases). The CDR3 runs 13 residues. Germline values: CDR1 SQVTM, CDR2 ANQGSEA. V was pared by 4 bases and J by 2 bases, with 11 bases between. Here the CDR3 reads CSVALGGNTEAFF. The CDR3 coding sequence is TGCAGCGTTGCCCTCGGGGGTAACACTGAAGCTTTCTTT.

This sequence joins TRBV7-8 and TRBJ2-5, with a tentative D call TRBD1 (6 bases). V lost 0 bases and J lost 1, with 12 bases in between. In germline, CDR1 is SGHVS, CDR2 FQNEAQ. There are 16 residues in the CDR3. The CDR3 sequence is CASSLARTVPQETQYF. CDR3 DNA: TGTGCCAGCAGCTTAGCGAGGACAGTTCCCCAAGAGACCCAGTACTTC.

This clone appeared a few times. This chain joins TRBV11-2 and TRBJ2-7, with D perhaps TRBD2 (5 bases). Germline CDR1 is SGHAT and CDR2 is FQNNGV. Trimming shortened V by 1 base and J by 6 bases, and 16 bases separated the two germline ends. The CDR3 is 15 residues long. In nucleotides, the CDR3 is TGTGCCAGCAGCTTAGTGGGGAGTAGTTTCGGCGAGCAGTACTTC. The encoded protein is CASSLVGSSFGEQYF.

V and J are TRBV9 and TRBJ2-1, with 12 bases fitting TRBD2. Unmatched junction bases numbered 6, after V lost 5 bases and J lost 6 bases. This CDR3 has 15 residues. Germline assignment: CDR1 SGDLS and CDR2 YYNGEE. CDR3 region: CASRAGTSGLNEQFF. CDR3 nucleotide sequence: TGTGCCAGCAGAGCCGGGACTAGCGGGCTCAATGAGCAGTTCTTC. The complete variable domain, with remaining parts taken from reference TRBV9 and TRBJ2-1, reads DSGVTQTPKHLITATGQRVTLRCSPRSGDLSVYWYQQSLDQGLQFLIQYYNGEERAKGNILERFSAQQFPDLHSELNLSSLELGDSALYFCASRAGTSGLNEQFFGPGTRLTVL.

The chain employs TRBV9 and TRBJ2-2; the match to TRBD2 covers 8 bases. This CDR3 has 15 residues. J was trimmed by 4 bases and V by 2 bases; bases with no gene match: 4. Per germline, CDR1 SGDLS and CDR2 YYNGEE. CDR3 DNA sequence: TGTGCCAGCAGCGTCAGGGCGGGAGGCACCGGGGAGCTGTTTTTT. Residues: CASSVRAGGTGELFF.

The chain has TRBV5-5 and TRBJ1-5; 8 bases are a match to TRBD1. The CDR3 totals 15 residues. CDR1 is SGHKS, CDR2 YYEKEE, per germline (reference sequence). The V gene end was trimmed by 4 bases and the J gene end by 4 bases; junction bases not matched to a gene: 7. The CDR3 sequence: CASSLGDRLNQPQHF. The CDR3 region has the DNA TGTGCCAGCAGCCTCGGGGACAGGCTAAATCAGCCCCAGCATTTT.